The entry below gives a single TCR beta chain sequence along with its context. Sequencing was performed with immunoSEQ multiplex PCR; in TCRdb, only in-frame clones are kept and a portion is missing. Of about 250,000 clones listed, 88% are singletons. Participant ages covered roughly 18 to 89 years across 24 US areas. Researchers sorted participants into cohorts using their self-reported clinical history. Donors of Cohort 3 who recovered were those that had two negative PCRs, clearance, or symptom resolution. These data are taken from a study of blood T cell repertoires in COVID-19. Trimming cost V 2 bases and J 5 bases; bases outside gene matches: 11. The CDR3 is made up of 18 amino acids. Germline CDR1 and CDR2: KGHSH and LQKENI.

Sequencing was performed on PBMCs or T cells enriched from blood (not recorded which). This receptor was identified in a woman in her forties or fifties who had recovered from COVID-19. The chain employs TRBV18 and TRBJ2-5, with TRBD2 matching over 13 bases. DNA of the CDR3: TGTGCCAGCTCACCATCTAGGACTAGCGGGGGACGAGGGGAGACCCAGTACTTC. As protein: CASSPSRTSGGRGETQYF.